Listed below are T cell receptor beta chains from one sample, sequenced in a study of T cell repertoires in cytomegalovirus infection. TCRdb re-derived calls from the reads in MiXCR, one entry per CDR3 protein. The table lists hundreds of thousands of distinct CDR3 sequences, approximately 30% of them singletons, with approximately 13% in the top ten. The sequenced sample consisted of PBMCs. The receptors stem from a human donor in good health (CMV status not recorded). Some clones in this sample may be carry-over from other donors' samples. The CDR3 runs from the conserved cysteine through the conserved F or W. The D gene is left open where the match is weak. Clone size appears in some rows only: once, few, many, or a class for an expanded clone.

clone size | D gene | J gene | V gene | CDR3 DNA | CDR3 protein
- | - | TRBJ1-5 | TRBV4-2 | TGTGCCAGCAGCCAAGATCACGTCAGGGAACTAAATCAGCCCCAGCATTTT | CASSQDHVRELNQPQHF
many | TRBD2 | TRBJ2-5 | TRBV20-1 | TGCAGTGCCCCCACAGCGGGGAGGGAGACCCAGTACTTC | CSAPTAGRETQYF
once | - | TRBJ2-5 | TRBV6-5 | TGTGTCAGCAGTTTCTCGGACGCGTTCCAAGAGACCCAGTACTTC | CVSSFSDAFQETQYF
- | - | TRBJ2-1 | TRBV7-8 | TGTGCCAGCAGCTTAGTGCCAGGGGGGAATGAGCAGTTCTTC | CASSLVPGGNEQFF
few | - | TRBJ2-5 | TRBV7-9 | TGTGCCAGCAGCTTAGGGGAGCTCCAAGAGACCCAGTACTTC | CASSLGELQETQYF
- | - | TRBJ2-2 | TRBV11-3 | TGTGCCAGCAGCATCCTAGGGTCCGGGGAGCTGTTTTTT | CASSILGSGELFF
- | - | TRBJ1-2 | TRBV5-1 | TGCGCCAGCAGCTTAGGGACCTCCCGCGGGCATGGCTACACCTTC | CASSLGTSRGHGYTF
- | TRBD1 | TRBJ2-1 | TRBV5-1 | TGCGCCAGCAGCTTCAGGGGGAGCTCCTACAATGAGCAGTTCTTC | CASSFRGSSYNEQFF
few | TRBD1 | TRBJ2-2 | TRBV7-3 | TGTGCCAGCAGCTCATACAGGGGGTCGAACACCGGGGAGCTGTTTTTT | CASSSYRGSNTGELFF
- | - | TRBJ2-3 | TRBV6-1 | TGTGCCAGCAGTGAAAGAACGGCTAGCAGCACAGATACGCAGTATTTT | CASSERTASSTDTQYF
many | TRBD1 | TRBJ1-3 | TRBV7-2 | TGTGCCAGCAGCACCCCGACAGGGGCTGGCGGAAACACCATATATTTT | CASSTPTGAGGNTIYF
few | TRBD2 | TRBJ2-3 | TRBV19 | TGTGCCAGTAGTTCCGGGACTAGCAACGCAGATACGCAGTATTTT | CASSSGTSNADTQYF
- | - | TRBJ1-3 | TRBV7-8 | TGTGCCAGCAGCTTAGCGTTGAGCTCTGGAAACACCATATATTTT | CASSLALSSGNTIYF
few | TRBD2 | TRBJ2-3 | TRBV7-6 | TGTGCCAGCAGCCAACTAGCGGGGGGGCCGGGTACGCAGTATTTT | CASSQLAGGPGTQYF
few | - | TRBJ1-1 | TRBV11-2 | TGTGCCAGCAGCTTGAGGGCGTCAGCTGAAGCTTTCTTT | CASSLRASAEAFF
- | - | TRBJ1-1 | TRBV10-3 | TGTGCCATCAGCGGACAGAGGAACACTGAAGATTTCTTT | CAISGQRNTEDFF
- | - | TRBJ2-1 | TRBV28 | TGTGCCAGCAGTTTGGTGGCTGTCGCGGCGGGCTACTCCAAGGCGCCGTTCTTC | CASSLVAVAAGYSKAPFF
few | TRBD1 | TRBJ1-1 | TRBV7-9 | TGTGCCAGCAGCCTCGGGACAGCTGAAGCTTTCTTT | CASSLGTAEAFF
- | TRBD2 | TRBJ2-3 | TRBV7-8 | TGTGCCAGCAGCCCTCCGGGACTAGCGGGGGGGCCTACAGATAAGCAGTATTTT | CASSPPGLAGGPTDKQYF
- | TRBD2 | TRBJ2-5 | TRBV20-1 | TGCAGTGCTAGGAGAGCGGGGGGGCCTAGGGAGACCCAGTACTTC | CSARRAGGPRETQYF
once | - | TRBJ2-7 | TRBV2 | TGTGCCAGCGATCGACAGGGACTCGACGAGCAGTACTTC | CASDRQGLDEQYF
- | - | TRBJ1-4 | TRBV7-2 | TGTGCCAGCAGCTTAGCCCACACAGGATCTGAAAAACTTATTTTT | CASSLAHTGSEKLIF
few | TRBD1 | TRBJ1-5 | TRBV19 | TGTGCCAGTAGTACCCCGACAGGGATCGGTTGGCCCCAGCATTTT | CASSTPTGIGWPQHF
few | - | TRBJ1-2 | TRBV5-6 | TGTGCCAGCGGAGGCCGGGTTACTAACTATGGCTACACCTTC | CASGGRVTNYGYTF
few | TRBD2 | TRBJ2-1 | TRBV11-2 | TGTGCCAGCAGCTTAAATGGGTTAGCGGGATCTACACAATACAATGAGCAGTTCTTC | CASSLNGLAGSTQYNEQFF
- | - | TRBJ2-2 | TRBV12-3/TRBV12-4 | TGTGCCAGCAGCCGAGACGGGGTGAACACCGGGGAGCTGTTTTTT | CASSRDGVNTGELFF
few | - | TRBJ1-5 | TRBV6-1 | TGTGCCAGCAGTGAAGCTGGGGGGGCCGTCCAGCCCCAGCATTTT | CASSEAGGAVQPQHF